This T cell receptor beta chain emerged from a study of early T cells in non-severe SARS-CoV-2 infection. Looking at the study overall: Bulk RNA from unsorted whole blood was sequenced; chains were unpaired.

The sample holds many counts of this clonotype. The protocol attached unique molecular identifiers to individual cDNA molecules. TCRdb re-called the 5' RACE reads with MiXCR, one entry per CDR3 protein. The repertoire has roughly 81,000 distinct CDR3 sequences, approximately 6% of them found once; the top ten carry under 10%. The CDR3 is made up of 15 amino acids. Trimming pared 5 bases from V and 4 bases from J, leaving 14 bases between. Per germline, CDR1 MGHDK and CDR2 SYGVNS. The chain has TRBV25-1 and TRBJ1-4; D might be TRBD1 (5 bases). The sequence derives from an adult who was a healthcare worker with PCR-confirmed SARS-CoV-2 infection or an uninfected control (not recorded which). Material: whole blood. CDR3 in amino acids: CASSPGDDSNEKLFF. Written as DNA, the CDR3 is TGTGCCAGCAGTCCCGGGGACGACAGTAATGAAAAACTGTTTTTT.